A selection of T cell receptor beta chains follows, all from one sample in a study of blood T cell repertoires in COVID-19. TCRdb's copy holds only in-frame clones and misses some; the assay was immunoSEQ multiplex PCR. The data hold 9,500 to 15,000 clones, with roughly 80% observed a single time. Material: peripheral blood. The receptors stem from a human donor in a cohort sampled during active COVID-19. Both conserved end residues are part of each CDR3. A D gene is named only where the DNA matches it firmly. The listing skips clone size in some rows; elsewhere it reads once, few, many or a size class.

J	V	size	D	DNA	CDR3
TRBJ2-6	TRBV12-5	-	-	TGTGCTAGCGAGCGAGGACCTCGGGCGGAGGAGTTCTCTGGGGCCAACGTCCTGACTTTC	CASERGPRAEEFSGANVLTF
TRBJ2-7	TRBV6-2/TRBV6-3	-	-	TGTGCCAGCAGTTACAAGACAGGAGTTACCGAGCAGTACTTC	CASSYKTGVTEQYF
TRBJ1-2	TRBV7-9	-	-	TGTGCCAGCAGCCCTAGAACTAACTATGGCTACACCTTC	CASSPRTNYGYTF
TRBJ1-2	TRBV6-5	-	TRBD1	TGTGCCAGCAGTTCACAGGGGATGGGAGGCTACACCTTC	CASSSQGMGGYTF
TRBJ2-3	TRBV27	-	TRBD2	TGTGCCAGCAGTACCCGGACTAGCGGGGGGGCTCAGGGAACAGATACGCAGTATTTT	CASSTRTSGGAQGTDTQYF
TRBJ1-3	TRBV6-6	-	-	TGTGCCAGCAGCTCCGACAACTCTGGAAACACCATATATTTT	CASSSDNSGNTIYF
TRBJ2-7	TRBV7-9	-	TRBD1	TGTGCCAGCAGCTTAGTACAGGGGGCTAACTACGAGCAGTACTTC	CASSLVQGANYEQYF
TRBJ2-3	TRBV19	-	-	TGTGCCAGTAGTATCCAGGGTGGATCAGATACGCAGTATTTT	CASSIQGGSDTQYF
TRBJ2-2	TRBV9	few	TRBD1	TGTGCCAGCAGCGTGGGACAGGGGGCAGCCGGGGAGCTGTTTTTT	CASSVGQGAAGELFF
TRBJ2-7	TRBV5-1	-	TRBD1	TGCGCCAGCAGCTTTGGGGGACAGGGGGCCGGTGCCTCGAGAGAGCAGTACTTC	CASSFGGQGAGASREQYF
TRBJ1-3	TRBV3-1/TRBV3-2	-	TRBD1	TGTGCCAGCAGAACAGGGGGAATATATGGAAACACCATATATTTT	CASRTGGIYGNTIYF
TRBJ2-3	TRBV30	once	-	TGTGCCTGGAGTGTAGGGGGGGGGCCCACAGATACGCAGTATTTT	CAWSVGGGPTDTQYF
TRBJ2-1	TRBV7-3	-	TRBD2	TGTGCCAGCAGCTTAGGGCAGCGGGGGGATGAGCAGTTCTTC	CASSLGQRGDEQFF
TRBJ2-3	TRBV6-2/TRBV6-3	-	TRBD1	TGTGCCAGCAGTTACGAGGGGGCTTCAGATACGCAGTATTTT	CASSYEGASDTQYF
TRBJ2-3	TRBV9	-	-	TGTGCCAGCAGCGTAGGGGAGAATACGCAGTATTTT	CASSVGENTQYF
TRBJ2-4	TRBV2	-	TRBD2	TGTGCCAGCAGTGAAAGCGGGGGCCGTCAGTACTTC	CASSESGGRQYF
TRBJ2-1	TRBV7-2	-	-	TGTGCCAGCAGCTTCCCGGGGGTCTACAATGAGCAGTTCTTC	CASSFPGVYNEQFF
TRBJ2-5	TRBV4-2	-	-	TGTGCCAGCAGCCAAGATCGGAGGACCGCTCAAGAGACCCAGTACTTC	CASSQDRRTAQETQYF
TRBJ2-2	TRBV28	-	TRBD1	TGTGCCAGCAGTTTAGCCGACAGGGGTGGCACCGGGGAGCTGTTTTTT	CASSLADRGGTGELFF
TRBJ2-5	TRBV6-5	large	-	TGTGCCAGCAGTTCCCTGTCGGGGACCCAGTACTTC	CASSSLSGTQYF
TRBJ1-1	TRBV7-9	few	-	TGTGCCAGCAGCTTAGCGTCGCTATCGAACACTGAAGCTTTCTTT	CASSLASLSNTEAFF
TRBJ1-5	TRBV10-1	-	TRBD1	TGCGCCAGCAGGGGGGGACAGGGGAAAAATCAGCCCCAGCATTTT	CASRGGQGKNQPQHF
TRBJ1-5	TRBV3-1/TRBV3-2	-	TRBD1	TGTGCCAGCAGCCTTGGGACAGGGGGCTCCGGGCAGCCCCAGCATTTT	CASSLGTGGSGQPQHF
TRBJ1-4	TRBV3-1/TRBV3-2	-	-	TGTGCCAGCAGCCAAGATGGGCCCCCGCGTGCAACTAATGAAAAACTGTTTTTT	CASSQDGPPRATNEKLFF
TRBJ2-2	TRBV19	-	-	TGTGCCACCCTAGGAAAGACAGTGAGAGCACTAAACACCGGGGAGCTGTTTTTT	CATLGKTVRALNTGELFF
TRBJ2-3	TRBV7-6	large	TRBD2	TGTGCCAGCAGCTTAGCCGGGGGGGGAGGAGATACGCAGTATTTT	CASSLAGGGGDTQYF
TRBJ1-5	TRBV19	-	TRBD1	TGTGCCAGTTCAAGGGACAGGGGGTACAATCAGCCCCAGCATTTT	CASSRDRGYNQPQHF
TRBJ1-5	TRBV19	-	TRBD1	TGTGCCAGTAGTACCCCGACAGGGAATCGCAATCAGCCCCAGCATTTT	CASSTPTGNRNQPQHF
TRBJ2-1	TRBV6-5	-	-	TGTGCCAGCAGTTACTCCACTGACTTCTACAATGAGCAGTTCTTC	CASSYSTDFYNEQFF
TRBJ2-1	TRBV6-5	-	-	TGTGCCAGCAGTAACCTCCTAACCGGAGCTGAGCAGTTCTTC	CASSNLLTGAEQFF
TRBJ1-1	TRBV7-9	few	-	TGTGCCAGCAGCTTATCTGAGGTGGGCAGGGGGAACACTGAAGCTTTCTTT	CASSLSEVGRGNTEAFF
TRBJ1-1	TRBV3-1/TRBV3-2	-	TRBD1	TGTGCCAGCAGCGGACAGGAGGACACTGAAGCTTTCTTT	CASSGQEDTEAFF
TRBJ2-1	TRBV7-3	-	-	TGTGCCAGCAGCGCGGAAGGACTACCCAACAATGAGCAGTTCTTC	CASSAEGLPNNEQFF
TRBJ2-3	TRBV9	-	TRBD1	TGTGCCAGCAGCGTGCAGGGGGCAGATACGCAGTATTTT	CASSVQGADTQYF
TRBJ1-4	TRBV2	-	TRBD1	TGTGCCAGCAGGGACAGGAGAACTAATGAAAAACTGTTTTTT	CASRDRRTNEKLFF
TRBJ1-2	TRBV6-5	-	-	TGTGCCAGCAGCCGGGAGCCAAGGAGTGGCTACACCTTC	CASSREPRSGYTF
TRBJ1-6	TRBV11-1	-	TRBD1	TGTGCCAGCAGATCGGACAGGGTGGGTAATTCACCCCTCCACTTT	CASRSDRVGNSPLHF
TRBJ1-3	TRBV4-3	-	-	TGCGCCAGCAGCCAAGAATTCTCGGGTGGAAACACCATATATTTT	CASSQEFSGGNTIYF
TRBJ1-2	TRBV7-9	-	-	TGTGCCAGCAGCTCTGACAAATTATATGGCTACACCTTC	CASSSDKLYGYTF
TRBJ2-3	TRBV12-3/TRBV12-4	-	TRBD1	TGTGCCAGCAGTGGGACAGGGGTAGATACGCAGTATTTT	CASSGTGVDTQYF
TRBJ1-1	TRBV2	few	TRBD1	TGTGCCAGCAGTACGGACAGGGCTTGGACTGAAGCTTTCTTT	CASSTDRAWTEAFF
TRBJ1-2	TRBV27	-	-	TGTGCCAGCAGTTCCGGGTCTATCTTTCAGCGTAACTATGGCTACACCTTC	CASSSGSIFQRNYGYTF
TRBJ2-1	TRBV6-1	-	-	TGTGCCAGCAGTGAAGTCGGCGGCGGGGGCGGGGCCCTCCAGTTCTTC	CASSEVGGGGGALQFF
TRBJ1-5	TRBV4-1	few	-	TGCGCCAGCAGCCGATCCGGGTTCTCTAATCAGCCCCAGCATTTT	CASSRSGFSNQPQHF
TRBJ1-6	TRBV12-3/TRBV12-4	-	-	TGTGCCAGCAGTTTAGACCAGAATTCACCCCTCCACTTT	CASSLDQNSPLHF
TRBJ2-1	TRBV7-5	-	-	TGTGCCAGAAGATTAAAGCGGGGGACCTACAATGAGCAGTTCTTC	CARRLKRGTYNEQFF